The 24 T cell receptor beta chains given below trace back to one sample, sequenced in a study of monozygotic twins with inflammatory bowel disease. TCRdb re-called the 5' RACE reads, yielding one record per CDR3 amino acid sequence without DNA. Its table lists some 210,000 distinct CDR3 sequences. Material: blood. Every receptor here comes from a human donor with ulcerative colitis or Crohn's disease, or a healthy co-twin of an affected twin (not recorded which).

CDR3 sequence reads: CASSVRTGGAEQETQYF. The chain is built from TRBV5-1 and TRBJ2-5; without DNA, the TCRdb call of TRBD1 cannot be checked. This CDR3 spans 17 amino acids. The germline V gene has CDR1 SGHRS and CDR2 YFSETQ.

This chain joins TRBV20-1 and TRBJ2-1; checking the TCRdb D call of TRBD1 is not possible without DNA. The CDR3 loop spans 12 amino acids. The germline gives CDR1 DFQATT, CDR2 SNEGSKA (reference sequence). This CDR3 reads CSATDSRDEQFF.

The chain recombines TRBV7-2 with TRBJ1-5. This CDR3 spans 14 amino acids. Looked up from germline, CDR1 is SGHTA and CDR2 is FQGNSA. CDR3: CASSPVGQNQPQHF. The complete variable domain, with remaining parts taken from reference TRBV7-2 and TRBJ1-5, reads GAGVSQSPSNKVTEKGKDVELRCDPISGHTALYWYRQSLGQGLEFLIYFQGNSAPDKSGLPSDRFSAERTGGSVSTLTIQRTQQEDSAVYLCASSPVGQNQPQHFGDGTRLSIL.

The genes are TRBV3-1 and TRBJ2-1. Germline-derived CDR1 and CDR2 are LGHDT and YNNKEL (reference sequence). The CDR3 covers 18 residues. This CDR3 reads CASSQDGSIPYYYNEQFF.

The CDR3 region is CASSPRGGIINEQFF. This sequence joins TRBV12-3 or TRBV12-4 and TRBJ2-1; absent DNA, TCRdb's TRBD2 call cannot be checked. There are 15 residues in the CDR3.

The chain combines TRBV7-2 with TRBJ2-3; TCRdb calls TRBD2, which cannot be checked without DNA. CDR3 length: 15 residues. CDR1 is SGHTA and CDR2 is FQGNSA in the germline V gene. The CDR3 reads CASSDASGRTDTQYF. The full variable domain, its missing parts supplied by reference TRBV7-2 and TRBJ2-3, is GAGVSQSPSNKVTEKGKDVELRCDPISGHTALYWYRQSLGQGLEFLIYFQGNSAPDKSGLPSDRFSAERTGGSVSTLTIQRTQQEDSAVYLCASSDASGRTDTQYFGPGTRLTVL.

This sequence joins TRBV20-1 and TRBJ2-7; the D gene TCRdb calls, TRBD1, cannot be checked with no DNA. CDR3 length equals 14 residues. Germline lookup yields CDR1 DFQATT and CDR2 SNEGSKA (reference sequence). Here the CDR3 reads CSAPGGTGTYEQYF.

The CDR3: CASSQGIGGLQPQHF. This chain uses TRBV3-1 with TRBJ1-5. Germline CDR1 is LGHDT and CDR2 is YNNKEL (reference sequence). The CDR3 consists of 15 residues.

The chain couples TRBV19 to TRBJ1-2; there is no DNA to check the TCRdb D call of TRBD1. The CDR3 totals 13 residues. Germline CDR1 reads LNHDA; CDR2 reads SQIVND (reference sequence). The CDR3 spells CASPGPNNYGYTF.

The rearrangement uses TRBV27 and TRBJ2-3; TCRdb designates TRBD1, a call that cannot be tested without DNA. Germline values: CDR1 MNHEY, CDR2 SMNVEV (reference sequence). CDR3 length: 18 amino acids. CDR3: CASIKSVPARGFRDTQYF.

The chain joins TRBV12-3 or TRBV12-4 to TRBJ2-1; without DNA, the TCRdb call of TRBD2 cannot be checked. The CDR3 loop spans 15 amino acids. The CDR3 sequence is CASIQVGGGYNEQFF.

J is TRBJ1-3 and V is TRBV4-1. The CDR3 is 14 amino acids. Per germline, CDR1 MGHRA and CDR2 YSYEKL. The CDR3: CASSQVGSGNTIYF.

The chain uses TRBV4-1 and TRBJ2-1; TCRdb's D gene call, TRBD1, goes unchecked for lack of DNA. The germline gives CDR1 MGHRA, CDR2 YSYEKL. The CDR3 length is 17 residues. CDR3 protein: CASSQEPLGNPYNEQFF.

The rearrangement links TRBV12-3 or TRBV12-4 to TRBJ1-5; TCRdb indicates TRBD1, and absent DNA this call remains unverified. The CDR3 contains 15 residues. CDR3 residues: CASSPDRISNQPQHF.

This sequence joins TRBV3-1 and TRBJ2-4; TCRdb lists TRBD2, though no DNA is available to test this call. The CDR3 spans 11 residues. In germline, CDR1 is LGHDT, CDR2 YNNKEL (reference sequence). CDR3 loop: CASSQGAGQYF.

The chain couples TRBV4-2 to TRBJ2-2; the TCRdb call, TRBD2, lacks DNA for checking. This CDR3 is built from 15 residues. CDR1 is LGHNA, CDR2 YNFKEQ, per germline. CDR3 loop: CASSQRRENTGELFF.

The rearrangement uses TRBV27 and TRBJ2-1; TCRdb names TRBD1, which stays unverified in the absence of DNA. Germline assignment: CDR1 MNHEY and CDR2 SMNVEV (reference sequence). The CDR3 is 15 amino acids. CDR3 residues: CASRRPGRINNEQFF.

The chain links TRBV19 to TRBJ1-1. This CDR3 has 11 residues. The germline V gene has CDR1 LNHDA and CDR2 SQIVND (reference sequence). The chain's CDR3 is CASTIGNEAFF.

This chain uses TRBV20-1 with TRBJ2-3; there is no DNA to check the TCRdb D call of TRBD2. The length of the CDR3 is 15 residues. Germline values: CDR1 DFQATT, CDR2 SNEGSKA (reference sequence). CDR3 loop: CSAAKEGWGTDTQYF.

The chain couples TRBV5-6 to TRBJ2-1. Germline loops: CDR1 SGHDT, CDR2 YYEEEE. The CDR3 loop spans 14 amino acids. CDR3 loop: CASSERGTYNEQFF.

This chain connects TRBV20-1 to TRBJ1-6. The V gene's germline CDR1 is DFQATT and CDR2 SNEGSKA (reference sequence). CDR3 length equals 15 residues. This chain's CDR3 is CSALAQAQFNSPLHF.

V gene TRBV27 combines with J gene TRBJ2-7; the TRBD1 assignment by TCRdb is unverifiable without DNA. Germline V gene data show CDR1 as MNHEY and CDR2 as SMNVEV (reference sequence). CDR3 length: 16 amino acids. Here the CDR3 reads CASSFVGQGQFYEQYF.

This CDR3 reads CASREDRFSNQPQHF. The V gene is TRBV2, the J gene TRBJ1-5; TCRdb selects TRBD1, and the lack of DNA leaves this call unchecked. The CDR3 is 15 amino acids. Looked up from germline, CDR1 is SNHLY and CDR2 is FYNNEI. The variable domain in full, with the rest retrieved from reference TRBV2 and TRBJ1-5, is EPEVTQTPSHQVTQMGQEVILRCVPISNHLYFYWYRQILGQKVEFLVSFYNNEISEKSEIFDDQFSVERPDGSNFTLKIRSTKLEDSAMYFCASREDRFSNQPQHFGDGTRLSIL.

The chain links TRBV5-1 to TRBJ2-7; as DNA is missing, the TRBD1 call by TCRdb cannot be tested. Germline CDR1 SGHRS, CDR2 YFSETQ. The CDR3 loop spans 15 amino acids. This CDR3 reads CASSLTGRGSYEQYF.